This TCR beta chain was sequenced in a study of blood T cell repertoires in COVID-19. Libraries were prepared by immunoSEQ multiplex PCR; TCRdb keeps only in-frame clonotypes and omits some of them. The sample comprises 250,000 or so clones, 80% to 85% of which are singletons, and 3.4% rests with the top ten. V dropped 2 bases and J dropped 3 bases, with 5 bases sitting between them. The germline V gene encodes CDR1 SGHNT and CDR2 YENEEA. The CDR3 contains 13 residues. V gene TRBV11-3 combines with J gene TRBJ1-3, with D hard to call. This sequence originates from a man between 50 and 59 years old who had recovered from COVID-19. The sample was PBMCs or T cells enriched from blood (not recorded which). CDR3 amino acids: CASSLLSGNTIYF. DNA of the CDR3: TGTGCCAGCAGCTTATTGAGTGGAAACACCATATATTTT.